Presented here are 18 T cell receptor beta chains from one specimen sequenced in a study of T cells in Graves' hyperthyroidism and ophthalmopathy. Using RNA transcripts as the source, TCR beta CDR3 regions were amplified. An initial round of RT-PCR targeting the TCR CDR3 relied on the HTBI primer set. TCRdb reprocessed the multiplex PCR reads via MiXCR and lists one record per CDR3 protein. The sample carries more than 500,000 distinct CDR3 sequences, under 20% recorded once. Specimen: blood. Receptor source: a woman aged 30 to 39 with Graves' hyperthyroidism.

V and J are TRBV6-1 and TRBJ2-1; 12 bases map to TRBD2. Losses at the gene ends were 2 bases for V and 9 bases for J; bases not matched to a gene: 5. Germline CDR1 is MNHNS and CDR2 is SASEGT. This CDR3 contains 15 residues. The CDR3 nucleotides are TGTGCCAGCAGTGAACGACTAGCGGGAGCGGGTGAGCAGTTCTTC. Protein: CASSERLAGAGEQFF.

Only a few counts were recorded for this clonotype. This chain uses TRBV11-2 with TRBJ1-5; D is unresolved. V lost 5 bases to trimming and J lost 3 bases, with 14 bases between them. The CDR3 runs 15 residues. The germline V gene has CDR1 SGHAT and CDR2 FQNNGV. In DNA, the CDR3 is TGTGCCAGCAGCCCCGATAGGGCTTACAATCAGCCCCAGCATTTT. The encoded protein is CASSPDRAYNQPQHF.

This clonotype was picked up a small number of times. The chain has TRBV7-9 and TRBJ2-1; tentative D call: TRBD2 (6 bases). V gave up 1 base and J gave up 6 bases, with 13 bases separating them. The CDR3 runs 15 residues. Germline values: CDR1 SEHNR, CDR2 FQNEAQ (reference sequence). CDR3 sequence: CASSLVPGGFNEQFF. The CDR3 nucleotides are TGTGCCAGCAGCTTAGTACCTGGGGGGTTCAATGAGCAGTTCTTC.

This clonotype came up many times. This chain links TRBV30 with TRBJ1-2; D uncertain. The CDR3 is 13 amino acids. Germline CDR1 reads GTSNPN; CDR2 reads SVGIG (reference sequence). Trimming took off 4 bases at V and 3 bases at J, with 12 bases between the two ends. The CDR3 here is CAWIGVGYYGYTF. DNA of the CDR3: TGTGCCTGGATTGGGGTAGGGTACTATGGCTACACCTTC.

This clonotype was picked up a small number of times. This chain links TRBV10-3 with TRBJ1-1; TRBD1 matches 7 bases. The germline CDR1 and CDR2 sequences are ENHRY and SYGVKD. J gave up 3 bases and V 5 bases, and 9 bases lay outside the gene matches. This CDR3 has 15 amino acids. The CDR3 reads CAISPGRGRDTEAFF. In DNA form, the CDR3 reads TGTGCCATCAGTCCCGGTAGGGGGCGGGACACTGAAGCTTTCTTT.

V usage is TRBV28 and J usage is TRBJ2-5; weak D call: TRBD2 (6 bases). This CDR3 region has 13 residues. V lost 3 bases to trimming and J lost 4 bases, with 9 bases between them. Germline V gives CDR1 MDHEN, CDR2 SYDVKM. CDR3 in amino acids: CASSFGLPETQYF. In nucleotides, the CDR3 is TGTGCCAGCAGTTTCGGACTACCAGAGACCCAGTACTTC.

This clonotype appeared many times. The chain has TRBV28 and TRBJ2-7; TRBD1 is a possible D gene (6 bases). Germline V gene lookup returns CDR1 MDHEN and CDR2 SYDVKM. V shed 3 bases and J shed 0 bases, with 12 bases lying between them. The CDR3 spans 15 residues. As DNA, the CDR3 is TGTGCCAGCAGTTTTAGGGGACAAATCTCCTACGAGCAGTACTTC. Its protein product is CASSFRGQISYEQYF.

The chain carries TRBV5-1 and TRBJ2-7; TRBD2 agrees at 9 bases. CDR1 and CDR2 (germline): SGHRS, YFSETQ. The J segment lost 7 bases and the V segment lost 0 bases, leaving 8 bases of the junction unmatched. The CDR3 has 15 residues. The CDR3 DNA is TGCGCCAGCAGCTTGGGAGTAGCGGGAGTGAGTGAGCAGTACTTC. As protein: CASSLGVAGVSEQYF.

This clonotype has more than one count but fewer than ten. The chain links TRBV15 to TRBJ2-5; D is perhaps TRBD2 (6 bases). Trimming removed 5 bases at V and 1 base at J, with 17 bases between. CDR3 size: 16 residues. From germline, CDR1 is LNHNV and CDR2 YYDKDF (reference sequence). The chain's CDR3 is CATSSVATGVQETQYF. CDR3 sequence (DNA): TGTGCCACCAGCTCTGTCGCGACGGGAGTCCAAGAGACCCAGTACTTC. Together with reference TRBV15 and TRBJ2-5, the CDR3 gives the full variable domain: DAMVIQNPRYQVTQFGKPVTLSCSQTLNHNVMYWYQQKSSQAPKLLFHYYDKDFNNEADTPDNFQSRRPNTSFCFLDIRSPGLGDTAMYLCATSSVATGVQETQYFGPGTRLLVL.

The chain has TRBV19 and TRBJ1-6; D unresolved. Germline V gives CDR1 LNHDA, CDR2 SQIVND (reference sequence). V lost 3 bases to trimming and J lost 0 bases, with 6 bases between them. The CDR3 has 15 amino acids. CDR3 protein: CASSMAYSYNSPLHF. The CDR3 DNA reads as TGTGCCAGTAGTATGGCGTACTCCTATAATTCACCCCTCCACTTT.

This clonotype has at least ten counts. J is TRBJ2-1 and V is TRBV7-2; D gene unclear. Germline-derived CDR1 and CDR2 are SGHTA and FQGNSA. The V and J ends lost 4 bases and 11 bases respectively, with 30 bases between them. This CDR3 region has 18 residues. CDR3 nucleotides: TGTGCCAGCAGCTCCACTGCAGCAGCGTTAGGCCATCAAGGGAAGCAGTTCTTC. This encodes CASSSTAAALGHQGKQFF. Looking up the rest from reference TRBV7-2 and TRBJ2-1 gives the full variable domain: GAGVSQSPSNKVTEKGKDVELRCDPISGHTALYWYRQSLGQGLEFLIYFQGNSAPDKSGLPSDRFSAERTGGSVSTLTIQRTQQEDSAVYLCASSSTAAALGHQGKQFFGPGTRLTVL.

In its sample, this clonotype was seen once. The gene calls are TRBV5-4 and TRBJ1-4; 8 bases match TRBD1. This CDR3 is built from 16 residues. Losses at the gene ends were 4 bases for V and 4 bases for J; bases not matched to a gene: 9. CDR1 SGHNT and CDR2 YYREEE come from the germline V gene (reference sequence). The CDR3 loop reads CASSQEGTGLNEKLFF. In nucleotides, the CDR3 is TGTGCCAGCAGCCAAGAGGGGACAGGACTTAATGAAAAACTGTTTTTT.

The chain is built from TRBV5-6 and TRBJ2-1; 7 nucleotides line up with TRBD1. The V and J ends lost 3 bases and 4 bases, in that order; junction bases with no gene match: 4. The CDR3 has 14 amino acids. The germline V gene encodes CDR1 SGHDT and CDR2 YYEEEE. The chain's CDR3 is CASSSMTGYNEQFF. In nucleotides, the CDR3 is TGTGCCAGCAGCTCGATGACAGGGTACAATGAGCAGTTCTTC.

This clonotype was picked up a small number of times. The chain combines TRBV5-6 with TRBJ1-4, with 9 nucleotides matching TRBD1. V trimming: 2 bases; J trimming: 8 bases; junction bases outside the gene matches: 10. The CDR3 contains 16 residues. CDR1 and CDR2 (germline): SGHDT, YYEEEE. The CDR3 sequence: CASSLIAGQGQEKLFF. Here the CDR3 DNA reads TGTGCCAGCAGCTTAATCGCGGGACAGGGTCAGGAAAAACTGTTTTTT.

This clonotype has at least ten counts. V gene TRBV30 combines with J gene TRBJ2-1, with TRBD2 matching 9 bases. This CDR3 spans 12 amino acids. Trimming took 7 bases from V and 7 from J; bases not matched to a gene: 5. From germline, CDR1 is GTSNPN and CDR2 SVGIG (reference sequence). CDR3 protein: CALAGERNEQFF. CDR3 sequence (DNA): TGTGCCTTAGCGGGAGAGAGGAATGAGCAGTTCTTC.

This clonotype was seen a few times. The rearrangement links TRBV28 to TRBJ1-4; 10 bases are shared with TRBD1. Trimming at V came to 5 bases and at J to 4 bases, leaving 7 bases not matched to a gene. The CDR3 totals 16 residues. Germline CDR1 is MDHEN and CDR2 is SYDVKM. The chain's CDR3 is CASSGTGAGGNEKLFF. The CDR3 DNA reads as TGTGCCAGCAGTGGGACAGGGGCGGGTGGTAATGAAAAACTGTTTTTT.

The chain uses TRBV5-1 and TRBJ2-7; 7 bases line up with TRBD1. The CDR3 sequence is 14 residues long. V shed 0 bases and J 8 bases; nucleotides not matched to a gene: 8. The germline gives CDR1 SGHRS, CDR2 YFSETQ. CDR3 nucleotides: TGCGCCAGCAGCTTGGTGTACAGGGGCCCCCAGCAGTACTTC. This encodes CASSLVYRGPQQYF.

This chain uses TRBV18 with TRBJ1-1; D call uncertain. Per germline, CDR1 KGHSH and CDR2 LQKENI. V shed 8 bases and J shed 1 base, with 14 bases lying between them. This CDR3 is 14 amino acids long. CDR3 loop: CASHVRAGNTEAFF. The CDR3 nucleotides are TGTGCCAGCCACGTCCGGGCTGGGAACACTGAAGCTTTCTTT.